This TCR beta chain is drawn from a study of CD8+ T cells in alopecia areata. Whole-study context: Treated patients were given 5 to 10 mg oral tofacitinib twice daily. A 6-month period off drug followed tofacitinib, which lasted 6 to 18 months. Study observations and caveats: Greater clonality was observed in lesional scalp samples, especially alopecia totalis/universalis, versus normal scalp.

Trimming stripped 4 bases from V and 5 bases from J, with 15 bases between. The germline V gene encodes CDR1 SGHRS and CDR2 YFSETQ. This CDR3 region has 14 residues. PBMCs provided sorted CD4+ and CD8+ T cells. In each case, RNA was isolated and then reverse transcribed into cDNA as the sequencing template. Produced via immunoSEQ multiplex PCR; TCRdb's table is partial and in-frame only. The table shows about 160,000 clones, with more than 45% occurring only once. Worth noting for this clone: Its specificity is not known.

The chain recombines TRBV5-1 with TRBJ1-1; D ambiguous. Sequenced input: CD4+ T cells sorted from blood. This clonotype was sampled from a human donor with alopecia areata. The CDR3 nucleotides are TGCGCCAGCAGCGGAGACCGGACGGGGACTGAAGCTTTCTTT. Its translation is CASSGDRTGTEAFF.